These T cell receptor beta chains were read from a single sample in a study of blood T cells in healthy people across ages. Using its own MiXCR run on the 5' RACE reads, TCRdb lists one record per CDR3 protein. Among 600,000 or so distinct CDR3 sequences, about 30% were seen once, and the ten largest hold approximately 14%. Sequences were obtained from blood. The receptor set was obtained from a woman of 80 years or more in good health. The CDR3 runs from the conserved cysteine through the conserved F or W. Each record gives: V gene, CDR3 length, J gene, CDR3 protein.

v_call: TRBV11-2; cdr3_length: 18; j_call: TRBJ2-3; cdr3_aa: CASSLVPWGSGGRDTQYF
v_call: TRBV20-1; cdr3_length: 14; j_call: TRBJ2-7; cdr3_aa: CSAKRLRGGYEQYF
v_call: TRBV12-3/TRBV12-4; cdr3_length: 15; j_call: TRBJ2-7; cdr3_aa: CASSQGLARSYEQYF
v_call: TRBV10-3; cdr3_length: 15; j_call: -; cdr3_aa: CAISELAGGPYEQYF
v_call: TRBV19; cdr3_length: 12; j_call: TRBJ2-5; cdr3_aa: CASSMAEETQYF
v_call: TRBV3-1; cdr3_length: 15; j_call: TRBJ2-3; cdr3_aa: CASSQVAGAADTQYF
v_call: TRBV30; cdr3_length: 11; j_call: TRBJ2-7; cdr3_aa: CAWSVLEEQYF
v_call: TRBV2; cdr3_length: 13; j_call: TRBJ1-1; cdr3_aa: CASLRIEGTEAFF
v_call: TRBV9; cdr3_length: 14; j_call: TRBJ2-5; cdr3_aa: CASSVAAQGGTQYF
v_call: TRBV6-2/TRBV6-3; cdr3_length: 15; j_call: TRBJ2-1; cdr3_aa: CASSFDRADSNEQFF
v_call: TRBV6-1; cdr3_length: 15; j_call: TRBJ2-3; cdr3_aa: CASSLAGSLTDTQYF
v_call: TRBV3-1; cdr3_length: 15; j_call: TRBJ2-1; cdr3_aa: CASSLQPPPDNEQFF
v_call: TRBV11-2; cdr3_length: 14; j_call: TRBJ2-1; cdr3_aa: CASSLGSLGGGQFF
v_call: TRBV25-1; cdr3_length: 11; j_call: TRBJ1-1; cdr3_aa: CASVRNTEAFF
v_call: TRBV6-5; cdr3_length: 13; j_call: TRBJ1-2; cdr3_aa: CASRLDRHYGYTF
v_call: TRBV20-1; cdr3_length: 13; j_call: TRBJ1-2; cdr3_aa: CSASIPQGLGYTF
v_call: TRBV3-1; cdr3_length: 16; j_call: TRBJ2-1; cdr3_aa: CASRGVRSGGGYEQFF
v_call: TRBV5-1; cdr3_length: 14; j_call: TRBJ2-5; cdr3_aa: CASSFGQDQETQYF
v_call: TRBV5-1; cdr3_length: 16; j_call: TRBJ2-5; cdr3_aa: CASSLGRPGGRNEQYF
v_call: TRBV24-1; cdr3_length: 12; j_call: TRBJ1-1; cdr3_aa: CATKGVDTEAFF
v_call: TRBV7-2; cdr3_length: 14; j_call: TRBJ1-5; cdr3_aa: CASSLEGPNQPQHF
v_call: TRBV6-5; cdr3_length: 15; j_call: TRBJ1-2; cdr3_aa: CASSYSPRGTGGYTF
v_call: TRBV6-1; cdr3_length: 16; j_call: TRBJ2-7; cdr3_aa: CASSRTEQATSYEQYF
v_call: TRBV5-1; cdr3_length: 15; j_call: TRBJ2-1; cdr3_aa: CASSRGEFSYNEQFF
v_call: TRBV7-3; cdr3_length: 16; j_call: TRBJ1-4; cdr3_aa: CASSARGPVTNEKRFF
v_call: TRBV7-8; cdr3_length: 15; j_call: TRBJ1-1; cdr3_aa: CASSLVAGLRTEAFF
v_call: TRBV4-3; cdr3_length: 15; j_call: TRBJ2-1; cdr3_aa: CASSQMRGDSYEQFF
v_call: TRBV9; cdr3_length: 16; j_call: TRBJ1-2; cdr3_aa: CASSVDGRDRGGGYTF